This T cell receptor (beta chain) was captured in a study of cytomegalovirus exposure and HLA in healthy donors. CDR1 and CDR2 (germline): MNHNS, SASEGT. The CDR3 extends over 14 amino acids. V lost 0 bases and J 3 bases, leaving 9 bases between the germline ends. In its sample, this clone was seen a few times. Its target is not known. The PCR was carried out with 60 Vbeta primers and 13 Jbeta primers. Measured with immunoSEQ multiplex PCR; TCRdb has only the in-frame clones, and not every one. This sample carries under 50,000 clones, about 85% of them seen once, and the ten largest clones take around 8%. Study-wide results and limits: The study found most TCR sequences rare, yet found some public TCRs in many donors.

The V call is TRBV6-1, the J call TRBJ2-7; a possible D gene is TRBD2 (5 bases). The source material was PBMCs. This receptor was identified in a middle-aged woman in good health and CMV-seropositive. For the CDR3, the DNA is TGTGCCAGCAGTGAAGCGAGGGTAGGCTACGAGCAGTACTTC. Encoded protein: CASSEARVGYEQYF.